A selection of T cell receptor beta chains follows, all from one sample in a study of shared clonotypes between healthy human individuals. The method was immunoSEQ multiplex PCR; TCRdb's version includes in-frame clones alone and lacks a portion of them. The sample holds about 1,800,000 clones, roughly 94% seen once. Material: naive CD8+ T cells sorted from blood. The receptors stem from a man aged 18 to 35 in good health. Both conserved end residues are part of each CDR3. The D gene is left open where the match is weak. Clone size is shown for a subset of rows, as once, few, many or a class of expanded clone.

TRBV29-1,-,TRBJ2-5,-,CSVIGLGETQYF,TGCAGCGTCATCGGACTGGGAGAGACCCAGTACTTC
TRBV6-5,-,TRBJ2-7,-,CASSYWGPGGEQYF,TGTGCCAGCAGTTACTGGGGACCCGGAGGGGAGCAGTACTTC
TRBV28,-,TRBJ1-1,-,CASSSVGGSVWTEAFF,TGTGCCAGCAGCAGTGTTGGGGGGTCGGTATGGACTGAAGCTTTCTTT
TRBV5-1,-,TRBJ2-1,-,CASSGGGYDEQFF,TGCGCCAGCTCCGGTGGGGGTTACGATGAGCAGTTCTTC
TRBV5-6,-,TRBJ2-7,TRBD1,CASSSGVRGTGPLAYEQYF,TGTGCCAGCAGCTCGGGGGTACGCGGGACAGGGCCCCTCGCCTACGAGCAGTACTTC
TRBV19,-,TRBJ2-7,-,CASSYGTAYEQYF,TGTGCCAGTAGTTACGGAACGGCCTACGAGCAGTACTTC
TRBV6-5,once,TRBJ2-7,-,CASSYVGSYEQYF,TGTGCCAGCAGTTATGTGGGCTCCTACGAGCAGTACTTC
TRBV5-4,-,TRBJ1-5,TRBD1,CASSSGQDSNQPQHF,TGTGCCAGCAGCTCAGGACAGGATAGCAATCAGCCCCAGCATTTT
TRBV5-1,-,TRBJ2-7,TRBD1,CASSLEQGGSEQYF,TGCGCCAGCAGCTTGGAACAGGGGGGAAGCGAGCAGTACTTC
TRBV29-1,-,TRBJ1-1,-,CSVDSGTLNTEAFF,TGCAGCGTCGATTCCGGGACCCTGAACACTGAAGCTTTCTTT
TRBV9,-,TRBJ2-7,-,CASSVGGGTYEQYF,TGTGCCAGCAGCGTAGGGGGTGGAACCTACGAGCAGTACTTC
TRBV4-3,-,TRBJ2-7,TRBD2,CASSQDDSGDEQYF,TGCGCCAGCAGCCAAGACGATAGCGGGGACGAGCAGTACTTC
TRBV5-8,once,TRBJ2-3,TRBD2,CASSLLAGDGADTQYF,TGTGCCAGCAGCCTCCTAGCGGGAGACGGGGCAGATACGCAGTATTTT
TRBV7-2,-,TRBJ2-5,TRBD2,CASSLNPSGRVAGDQYF,TGTGCCAGCAGCTTAAACCCTAGCGGGAGGGTGGCGGGGGACCAGTACTTC
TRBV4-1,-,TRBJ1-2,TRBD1,CASSLKTGGANYGYTF,TGCGCCAGCAGCTTAAAGACAGGGGGGGCTAACTATGGCTACACCTTC
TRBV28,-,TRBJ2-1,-,CATGGPSYNEQFF,TGTGCGACCGGGGGCCCCTCCTACAATGAGCAGTTCTTC
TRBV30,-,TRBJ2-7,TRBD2,CAWSAGGREYF,TGTGCCTGGAGTGCGGGGGGGCGAGAGTACTTC
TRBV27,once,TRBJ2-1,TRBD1,CASSLLQGGYEQFF,TGTGCCAGCAGTTTGTTACAGGGGGGCTATGAGCAGTTCTTC
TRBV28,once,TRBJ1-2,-,CASSLGQIYGYTF,TGTGCCAGCAGTTTAGGACAGATCTATGGCTACACCTTC
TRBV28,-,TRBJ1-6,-,CASSIRVAYNSPLHF,TGTGCCAGCAGTATCAGGGTTGCCTATAATTCACCCCTCCACTTT
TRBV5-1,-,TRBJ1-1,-,CASSSYGTEAFF,TGCGCCAGCAGCTCCTACGGCACTGAAGCTTTCTTT
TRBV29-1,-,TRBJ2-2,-,CSVEDRVTFNTGELFF,TGCAGCGTTGAAGATCGGGTTACCTTCAACACCGGGGAGCTGTTTTTT
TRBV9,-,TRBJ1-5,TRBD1,CASSETGGSNQPQHF,TGTGCCAGCAGCGAGACAGGGGGAAGCAATCAGCCCCAGCATTTT